This entry lists 18 T cell receptor beta chains sequenced from one sample in a study of T cell responses to AZD1222 COVID-19 vaccine. Sequenced by immunoSEQ multiplex PCR; TCRdb stores in-frame clones only, minus some. Found here are fewer than 180,000 clones, 80% to 95% of them singletons; the top ten hold 2.5% to 3.5%. The input for sequencing was peripheral blood, taken 28 days after the second AZD1222 dose. The receptors were sampled from an adult who received the AZD1222 COVID-19 vaccine.

The chain has TRBV18 and TRBJ1-1, with D perhaps TRBD1 (5 bases). The CDR3 totals 14 residues. Germline V CDR1 and CDR2: KGHSH, LQKENI. Deletions cut 3 bases from V and 1 base from J, with 9 bases between. Written as DNA, the CDR3 is TGTGCCAGCTCACCTAGTAGGGGGAACACTGAAGCTTTCTTT. It encodes CASSPSRGNTEAFF.

The V call is TRBV5-4, the J call TRBJ2-7; D might be TRBD1 (6 bases). V was pared by 4 bases and J by 6 bases, with 20 bases between. The CDR3 covers 15 residues. Germline V gene sequence: CDR1 SGHNT, CDR2 YYREEE (reference sequence). The CDR3 DNA is TGTGCCAGCAGCGTCGGGACACTCCCTAACGGCGAGCAGTACTTC. Protein: CASSVGTLPNGEQYF.

The genes are TRBV5-4 and TRBJ2-5; TRBD1 aligns across 8 bases. The V and J ends lost 2 bases and 0 bases, in that order; junction bases with no gene match: 6. This CDR3 is built from 16 residues. Germline V gene lookup returns CDR1 SGHNT and CDR2 YYREEE (reference sequence). This CDR3 reads CASSFKTGANQETQYF. CDR3 nucleotide sequence: TGTGCCAGCAGCTTTAAGACAGGGGCTAACCAAGAGACCCAGTACTTC.

The genes are TRBV5-1 and TRBJ1-2; D is unresolved. V was shortened by 0 bases and J by 4 bases, with 10 bases between the two germline ends. Germline CDR1 is SGHRS and CDR2 is YFSETQ. The CDR3 covers 14 residues. CDR3 residues: CASSLEYTVYGYTF. The CDR3 bases are TGCGCCAGCAGCTTGGAGTACACGGTCTATGGCTACACCTTC.

This rearrangement joins TRBV10-3 to TRBJ2-7; D remains ambiguous. Trimming pared 5 bases from V and 0 bases from J, leaving 11 bases between. Germline V CDR1 and CDR2: ENHRY, SYGVKD. The CDR3 has 14 residues. This CDR3 is CAISSKAASYEQYF. The CDR3, as DNA: TGTGCCATCAGTAGTAAGGCAGCCTCCTACGAGCAGTACTTC.

The chain combines TRBV30 with TRBJ1-6; D not certain. In germline, CDR1 is GTSNPN, CDR2 SVGIG (reference sequence). This CDR3 has 14 amino acids. V lost 0 bases, J lost 5 bases, and 8 bases lay in between. The CDR3 DNA reads as TGTGCCTGGAGTGTATCCGGGGATAATTCACCCCTCCACTTT. It specifies CAWSVSGDNSPLHF.

This clone was recorded a few times. The J gene is TRBJ1-2, the V gene TRBV24-1, with 10 bases identical to TRBD1. The CDR3 contains 15 residues. V was clipped by 4 bases and J by 4 bases; unmatched bases: 5. Germline CDR1 is KGHDR and CDR2 is SFDVKD. The CDR3 nucleotides read TGTGCCACCAGTGACGGGACAGGGGATGGCTATGGCTACACCTTC. Protein sequence: CATSDGTGDGYGYTF.

This clone is a singleton in its sample. The V and J genes are TRBV15 and TRBJ2-3; TRBD2 agrees at 11 bases. Germline lookup yields CDR1 LNHNV and CDR2 YYDKDF (reference sequence). The CDR3 extends over 14 amino acids. V shed 7 bases, J shed 4 bases, and the junction held 4 bases outside the gene matches. The CDR3 coding sequence is TGTGCCACCATCCTTAGCGGGAGGGCAGATACGCAGTATTTT. Translation: CATILSGRADTQYF.

J is TRBJ2-7 and V is TRBV7-9; D is unresolved. Trimming stripped 5 bases from V and 3 bases from J, with 8 bases between. CDR3 length: 12 residues. Germline CDR1 is SEHNR and CDR2 is FQNEAQ (reference sequence). CDR3 amino acids: CASSPRGYEQYF. Written as DNA, the CDR3 is TGTGCCAGCAGCCCCCGTGGCTACGAGCAGTACTTC.

The V gene is TRBV5-8, the J gene TRBJ2-7, with D perhaps TRBD1 or TRBD2 (5 bases each). The germline V gene encodes CDR1 SGHTS and CDR2 YDEGEE. The CDR3 length is 14 residues. Deletions cut 0 bases from V and 0 bases from J, with 7 bases between. Here the CDR3 DNA reads TGTGCCAGCAGCTTGGGTGGGACCTCCTACGAGCAGTACTTC. Encoded protein: CASSLGGTSYEQYF. Combining the CDR3 with reference TRBV5-8 and TRBJ2-7 gives the whole variable domain EAGVTQSPTHLIKTRGQQATLRCSPISGHTSVYWYQQALGLGLQFLLWYDEGEERNRGNFPPRFSGRQFPNYSSELNVNALELEDSALYLCASSLGGTSYEQYFGPGTRLTVT.

The chain employs TRBV6-6 and TRBJ2-3; TRBD2 matches at 13 bases. J gave up 0 bases and V 5 bases, and 8 bases lay outside the gene matches. The CDR3 length is 18 residues. Germline CDR1 and CDR2: MNHNY and SVGAGI (reference sequence). CDR3 loop: CASSPPGLAGLSTDTQYF. The CDR3 DNA reads as TGTGCCAGCAGTCCCCCGGGACTAGCGGGGCTTAGCACAGATACGCAGTATTTT.

The rearrangement links TRBV14 to TRBJ2-3; possible D gene TRBD1, 5 bases. CDR3 size: 16 residues. Per germline, CDR1 SGHDN and CDR2 FVKESK. V lost 0 bases and J lost 3, with 13 bases in between. For the CDR3, the DNA is TGTGCCAGCAGCCAAGACAGGGCCCACCGAACAGATACGCAGTATTTT. Residues: CASSQDRAHRTDTQYF.

The J gene is TRBJ1-1, the V gene TRBV10-3, with D hard to call. Per the germline V gene, CDR1 is ENHRY and CDR2 is SYGVKD. The CDR3 contains 12 residues. The V end lost 10 bases, the J end lost 1 base, and 10 bases lay between the germline ends. CDR3 DNA sequence: TGTGCCACTCAAGACGGGAACACTGAAGCTTTCTTT. It codes for CATQDGNTEAFF.

The chain combines TRBV11-3 with TRBJ2-7; perhaps TRBD2 as D (5 bases). Germline V gives CDR1 SGHNT, CDR2 YENEEA. The germline V and J ends were trimmed by 5 bases and 5 bases, with 19 bases remaining between them. There are 15 residues in the CDR3. The CDR3 loop is CASSAILTPGDEQYF. The CDR3 DNA sequence: TGTGCCAGCAGCGCTATCTTAACCCCCGGGGACGAGCAGTACTTC. The variable domain in full, with the rest retrieved from reference TRBV11-3 and TRBJ2-7, is EAGVVQSPRYKIIEKKQPVAFWCNPISGHNTLYWYLQNLGQGPELLIRYENEEAVDDSQLPKDRFSAERLKGVDSTLKIQPAELGDSAVYLCASSAILTPGDEQYFGPGTRLTVT.

The chain joins TRBV7-9 to TRBJ2-1, with no clear D. Per germline, CDR1 SEHNR and CDR2 FQNEAQ (reference sequence). Trimming took off 4 bases at V and 5 bases at J, with 18 bases between the two ends. This CDR3 is built from 16 residues. The CDR3 loop reads CASSWPIIGEDNEQFF. In DNA, the CDR3 is TGTGCCAGCAGCTGGCCAATAATCGGAGAAGACAATGAGCAGTTCTTC.

The chain has TRBV7-8 and TRBJ2-1; tentative D call: TRBD1 (6 bases). CDR1 is SGHVS and CDR2 is FQNEAQ in the germline V gene. V lost 2 bases and J 5 bases, leaving 13 bases between the germline ends. The CDR3 is 15 amino acids. CDR3: CASSLYRDINNEQFF. In DNA, the CDR3 is TGTGCCAGCAGCTTATACCGGGACATCAACAATGAGCAGTTCTTC.

V is TRBV19 and J is TRBJ1-5; D is perhaps TRBD1 (5 bases). CDR1 and CDR2 from the germline V gene are LNHDA and SQIVND (reference sequence). The CDR3 has 13 residues. Deletions cut 7 bases from V and 4 bases from J, with 11 bases between. The chain's CDR3 is CASTGSINQPQHF. In DNA form, the CDR3 reads TGTGCCAGTACAGGGAGTATTAATCAGCCCCAGCATTTT.

This chain joins TRBV7-6 and TRBJ2-5; 10 bases are a match to TRBD2. Germline V gene data show CDR1 as SGHVS and CDR2 as FNYEAQ. This CDR3 has 18 amino acids. V was pared by 5 bases and J by 4 bases, with 16 bases of the junction left unmatched. CDR3 loop: CASSARTSGPVSVETQYF. DNA for the CDR3: TGTGCCAGCAGCGCCCGGACTAGCGGACCGGTGAGCGTAGAGACCCAGTACTTC.